This T cell receptor beta chain was sequenced in a study of blood T cell repertoires in COVID-19. In the authors' workflow: Estimated nucleated cell counts came from reference gene primer amplification. TCRdb's table, derived via immunoSEQ multiplex PCR, lists solely in-frame clones and lacks some. The DNA gave D and trimming, while V, J and clone size come from that table. Of roughly 69,000 clones in the sample, under 80% were seen once. The clonotype comes from a human donor in a cohort sampled during active COVID-19. Sequenced input: peripheral blood.

In nucleotides, the CDR3 is TGCGCCAGCAGCCAAGAGCCCCGGGTGAACACTGAAGCTTTCTTT. Residues: CASSQEPRVNTEAFF. The chain links TRBV4-3 to TRBJ1-1, with unresolved D. Germline lookup yields CDR1 LGHNA and CDR2 YSLEER. The CDR3 runs 15 residues. Trimming removed 0 bases at V and 0 bases at J, with 8 bases between.